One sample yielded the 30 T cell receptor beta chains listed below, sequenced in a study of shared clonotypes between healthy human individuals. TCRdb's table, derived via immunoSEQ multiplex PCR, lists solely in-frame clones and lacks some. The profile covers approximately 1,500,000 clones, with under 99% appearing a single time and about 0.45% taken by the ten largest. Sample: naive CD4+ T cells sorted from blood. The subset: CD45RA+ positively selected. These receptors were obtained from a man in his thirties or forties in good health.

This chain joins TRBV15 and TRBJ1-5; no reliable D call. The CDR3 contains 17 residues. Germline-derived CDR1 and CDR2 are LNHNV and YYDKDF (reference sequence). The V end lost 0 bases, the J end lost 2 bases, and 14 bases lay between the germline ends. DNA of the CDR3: TGTGCCACCAGCAGAGATTACACGGTGGGTCGCAATCAGCCCCAGCATTTT. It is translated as CATSRDYTVGRNQPQHF.

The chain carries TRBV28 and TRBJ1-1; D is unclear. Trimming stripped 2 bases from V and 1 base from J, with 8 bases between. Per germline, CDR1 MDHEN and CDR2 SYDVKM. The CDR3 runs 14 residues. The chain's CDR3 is CASSLGGGNTEAFF. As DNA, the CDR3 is TGTGCCAGCAGTTTAGGTGGAGGGAACACTGAAGCTTTCTTT. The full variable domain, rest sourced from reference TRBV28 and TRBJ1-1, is DVKVTQSSRYLVKRTGEKVFLECVQDMDHENMFWYRQDPGLGLRLIYFSYDVKMKEKGDIPEGYSVSREKKERFSLILESASTNQTSMYLCASSLGGGNTEAFFGQGTRLTVV.

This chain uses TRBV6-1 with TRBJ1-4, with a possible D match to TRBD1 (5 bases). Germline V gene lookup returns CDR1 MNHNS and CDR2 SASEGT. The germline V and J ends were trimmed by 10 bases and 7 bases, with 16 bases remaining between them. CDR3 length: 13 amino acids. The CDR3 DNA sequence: TGTGCCACCCACCCCTCAGGGTCTGAAAAACTGTTTTTT. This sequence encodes CATHPSGSEKLFF.

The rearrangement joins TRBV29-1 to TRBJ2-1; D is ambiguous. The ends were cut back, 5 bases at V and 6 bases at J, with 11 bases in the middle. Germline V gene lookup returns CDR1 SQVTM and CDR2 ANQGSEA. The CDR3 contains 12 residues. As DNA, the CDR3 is TGCAGCGTTCTAGTTAAGAGCAATGAGCAGTTCTTC. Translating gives CSVLVKSNEQFF.

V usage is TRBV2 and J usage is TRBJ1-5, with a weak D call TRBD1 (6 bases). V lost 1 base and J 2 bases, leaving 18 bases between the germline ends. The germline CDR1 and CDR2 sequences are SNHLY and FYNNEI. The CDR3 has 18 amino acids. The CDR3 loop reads CASSEDQGRKVGNQPQHF. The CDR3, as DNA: TGTGCCAGCAGTGAAGACCAGGGGAGGAAGGTAGGCAATCAGCCCCAGCATTTT.

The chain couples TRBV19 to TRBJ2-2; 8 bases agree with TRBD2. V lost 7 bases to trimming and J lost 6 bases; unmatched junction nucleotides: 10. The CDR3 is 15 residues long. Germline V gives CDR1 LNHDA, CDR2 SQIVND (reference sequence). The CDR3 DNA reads TGTGCCAGTATGGTCCGAGCGGGAGTCGCCGGGGAGCTGTTTTTT. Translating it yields CASMVRAGVAGELFF.

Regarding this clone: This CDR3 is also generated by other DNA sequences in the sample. CDR3 amino acids: CASSPPSEETQYF. The DNA of the CDR3 is TGTGCCAGCTCACCACCGAGCGAAGAGACCCAGTACTTC. The chain combines TRBV18 with TRBJ2-5; D is undetermined. V shed 0 bases and J shed 3 bases, with 5 bases lying between them. This CDR3 comprises 13 residues. In germline, CDR1 is KGHSH, CDR2 LQKENI.

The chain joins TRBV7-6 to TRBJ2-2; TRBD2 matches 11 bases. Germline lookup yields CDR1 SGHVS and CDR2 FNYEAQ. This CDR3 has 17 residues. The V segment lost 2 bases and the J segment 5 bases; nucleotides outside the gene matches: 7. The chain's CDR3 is CASSLPKLAGETGELFF. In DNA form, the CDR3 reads TGTGCCAGCAGCTTACCCAAACTAGCGGGAGAAACCGGGGAGCTGTTTTTT.

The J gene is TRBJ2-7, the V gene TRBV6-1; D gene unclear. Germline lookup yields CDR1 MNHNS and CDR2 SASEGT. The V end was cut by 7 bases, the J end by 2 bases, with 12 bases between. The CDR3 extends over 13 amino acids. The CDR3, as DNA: TGTGCCAGCACCTTTTCGCCCACCTACGAGCAGTACTTC. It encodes CASTFSPTYEQYF.

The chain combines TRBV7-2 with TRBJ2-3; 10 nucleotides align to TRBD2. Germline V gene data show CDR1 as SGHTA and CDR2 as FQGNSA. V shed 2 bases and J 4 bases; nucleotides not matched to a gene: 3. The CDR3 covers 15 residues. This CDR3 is CASSLRLAGADTQYF. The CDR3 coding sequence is TGTGCCAGCAGCTTAAGGCTAGCGGGAGCAGATACGCAGTATTTT.

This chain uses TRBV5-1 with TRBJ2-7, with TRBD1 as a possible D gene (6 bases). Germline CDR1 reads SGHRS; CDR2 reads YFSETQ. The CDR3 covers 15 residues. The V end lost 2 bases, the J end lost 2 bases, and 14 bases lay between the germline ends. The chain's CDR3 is CASSFTTGRAYEQYF. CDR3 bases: TGCGCCAGCAGCTTTACCACAGGGCGGGCCTACGAGCAGTACTTC.

CDR3 nucleotide sequence: TGTGCCAGCAGCCCAAAGACAACCTGGGGAGAGACCCAGTACTTC. It translates to CASSPKTTWGETQYF. The chain recombines TRBV6-1 with TRBJ2-5; D is unresolved. Deletions cut 6 bases from V and 4 bases from J, with 18 bases between. Germline CDR1 is MNHNS and CDR2 is SASEGT. The CDR3 sequence is 15 residues long.

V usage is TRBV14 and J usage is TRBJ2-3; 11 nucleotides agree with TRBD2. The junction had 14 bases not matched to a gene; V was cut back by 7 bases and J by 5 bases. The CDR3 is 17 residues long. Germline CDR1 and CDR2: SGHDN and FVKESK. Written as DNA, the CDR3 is TGTGCCAGCAATCGTCGGTCTACTAGCGGGAGAGTAGATACGCAGTATTTT. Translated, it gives CASNRRSTSGRVDTQYF.

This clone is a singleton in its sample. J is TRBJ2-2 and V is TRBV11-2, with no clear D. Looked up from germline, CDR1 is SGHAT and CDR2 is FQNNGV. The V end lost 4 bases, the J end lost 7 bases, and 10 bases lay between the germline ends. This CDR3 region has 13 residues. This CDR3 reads CASSSFQIGELFF. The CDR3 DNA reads TGTGCCAGCAGCTCGTTCCAAATCGGGGAGCTGTTTTTT.

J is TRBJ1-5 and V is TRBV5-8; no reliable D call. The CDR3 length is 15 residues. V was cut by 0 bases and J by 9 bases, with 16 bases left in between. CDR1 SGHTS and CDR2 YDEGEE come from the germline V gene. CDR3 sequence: CASSLGGGLPRPQHF. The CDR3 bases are TGTGCCAGCAGCTTGGGGGGAGGCCTGCCGAGGCCCCAGCATTTT.

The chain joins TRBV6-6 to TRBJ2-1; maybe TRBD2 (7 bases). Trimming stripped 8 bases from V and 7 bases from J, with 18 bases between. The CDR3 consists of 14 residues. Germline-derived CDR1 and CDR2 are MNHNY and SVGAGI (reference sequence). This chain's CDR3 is CASGLRGARNEQFF. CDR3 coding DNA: TGTGCCAGCGGCCTACGGGGGGCGCGGAATGAGCAGTTCTTC.

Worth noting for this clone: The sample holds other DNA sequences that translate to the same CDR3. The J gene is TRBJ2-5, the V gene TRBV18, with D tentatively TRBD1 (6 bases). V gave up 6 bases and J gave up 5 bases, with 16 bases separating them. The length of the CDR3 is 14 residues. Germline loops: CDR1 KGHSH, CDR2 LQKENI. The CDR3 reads CASSPPTGSETQYF. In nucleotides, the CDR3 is TGTGCCAGCTCGCCTCCGACAGGCTCGGAGACCCAGTACTTC.

CDR3 sequence reads: CASSLSISGDNQPQHF. The CDR3 bases are TGTGCCAGCAGTTTATCCATTTCAGGGGACAATCAGCCCCAGCATTTT. The V call is TRBV28, the J call TRBJ1-5; TRBD1 is a possible D gene (6 bases). The CDR3 covers 16 residues. V lost 1 base, J lost 3 bases, and 13 bases lay in between. The germline V gene has CDR1 MDHEN and CDR2 SYDVKM.

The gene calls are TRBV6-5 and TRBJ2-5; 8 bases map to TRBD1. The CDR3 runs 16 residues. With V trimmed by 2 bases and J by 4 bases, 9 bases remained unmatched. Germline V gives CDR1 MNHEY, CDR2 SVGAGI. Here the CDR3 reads CASSYPRQGSGETQYF. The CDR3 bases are TGTGCCAGCAGTTACCCGAGACAGGGGTCGGGAGAGACCCAGTACTTC.

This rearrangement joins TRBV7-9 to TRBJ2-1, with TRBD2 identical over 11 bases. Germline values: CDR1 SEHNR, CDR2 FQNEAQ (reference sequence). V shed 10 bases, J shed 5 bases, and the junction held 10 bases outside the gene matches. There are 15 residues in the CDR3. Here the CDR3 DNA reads TGTGCCACCCGAACGGGGACTAGCGGACACAATGAGCAGTTCTTC. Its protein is CATRTGTSGHNEQFF.

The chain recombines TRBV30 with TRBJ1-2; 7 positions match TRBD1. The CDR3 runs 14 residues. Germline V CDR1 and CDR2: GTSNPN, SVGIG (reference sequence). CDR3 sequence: CAWSRDSLYYGYTF. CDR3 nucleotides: TGTGCATGGTCCCGGGACAGTCTATATTATGGCTACACCTTC.

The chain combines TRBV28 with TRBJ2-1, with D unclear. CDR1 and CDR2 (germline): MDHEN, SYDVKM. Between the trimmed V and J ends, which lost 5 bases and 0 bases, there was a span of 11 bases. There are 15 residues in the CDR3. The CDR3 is CASSPPRSSYNEQFF. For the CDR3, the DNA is TGTGCCAGCAGTCCTCCGCGAAGCTCCTACAATGAGCAGTTCTTC.

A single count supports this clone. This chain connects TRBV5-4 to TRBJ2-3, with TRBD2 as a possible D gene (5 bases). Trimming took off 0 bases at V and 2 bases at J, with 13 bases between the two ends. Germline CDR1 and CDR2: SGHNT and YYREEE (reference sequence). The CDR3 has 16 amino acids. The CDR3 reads CASSLALSRDTDTQYF. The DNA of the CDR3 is TGTGCCAGCAGCTTGGCCCTTAGTCGGGACACAGATACGCAGTATTTT.

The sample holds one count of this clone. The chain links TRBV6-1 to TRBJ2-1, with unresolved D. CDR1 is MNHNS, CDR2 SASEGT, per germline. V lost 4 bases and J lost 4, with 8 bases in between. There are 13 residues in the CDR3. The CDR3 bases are TGTGCCAGCAGTGTTGCGGAGTACAATGAGCAGTTCTTC. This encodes CASSVAEYNEQFF.

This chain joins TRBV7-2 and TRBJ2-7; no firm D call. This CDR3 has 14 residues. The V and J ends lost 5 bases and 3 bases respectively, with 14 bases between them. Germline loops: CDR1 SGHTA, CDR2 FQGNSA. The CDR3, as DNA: TGTGCCAGCAGCAAAGACACGTTCGACTACGAGCAGTACTTC. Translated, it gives CASSKDTFDYEQYF.

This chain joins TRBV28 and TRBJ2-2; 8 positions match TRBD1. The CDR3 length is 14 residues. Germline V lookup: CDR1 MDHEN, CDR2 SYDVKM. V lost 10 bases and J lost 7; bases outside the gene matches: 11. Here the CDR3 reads CATVKDRVIGELFF. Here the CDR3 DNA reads TGTGCCACCGTCAAGGACAGGGTTATCGGGGAGCTGTTTTTT.

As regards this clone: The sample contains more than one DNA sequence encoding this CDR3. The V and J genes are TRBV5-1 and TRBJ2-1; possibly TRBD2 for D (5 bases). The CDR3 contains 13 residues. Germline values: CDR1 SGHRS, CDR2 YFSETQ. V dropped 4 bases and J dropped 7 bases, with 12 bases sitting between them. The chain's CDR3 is CASSGTSGNEQFF. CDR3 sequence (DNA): TGCGCCAGCAGCGGTACCTCGGGAAATGAGCAGTTCTTC.

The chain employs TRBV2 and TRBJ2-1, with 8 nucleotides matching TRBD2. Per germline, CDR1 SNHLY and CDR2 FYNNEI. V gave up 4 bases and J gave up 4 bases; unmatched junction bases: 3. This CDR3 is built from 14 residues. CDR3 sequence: CASSALAAYNEQFF. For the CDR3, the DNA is TGTGCCAGCAGTGCACTAGCGGCTTACAATGAGCAGTTCTTC.

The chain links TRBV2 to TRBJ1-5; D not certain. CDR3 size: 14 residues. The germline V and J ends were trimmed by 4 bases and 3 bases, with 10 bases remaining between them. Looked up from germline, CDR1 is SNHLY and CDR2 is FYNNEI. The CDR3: CASSVETPNQPQHF. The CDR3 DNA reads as TGTGCCAGCAGTGTAGAAACCCCCAATCAGCCCCAGCATTTT.

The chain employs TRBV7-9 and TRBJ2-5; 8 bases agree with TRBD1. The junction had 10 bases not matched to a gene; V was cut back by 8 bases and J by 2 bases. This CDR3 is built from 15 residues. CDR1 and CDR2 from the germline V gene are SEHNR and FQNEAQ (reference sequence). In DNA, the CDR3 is TGTGCCAGCGATACTATGGGACAGGAGCAAGAGACCCAGTACTTC. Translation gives CASDTMGQEQETQYF.